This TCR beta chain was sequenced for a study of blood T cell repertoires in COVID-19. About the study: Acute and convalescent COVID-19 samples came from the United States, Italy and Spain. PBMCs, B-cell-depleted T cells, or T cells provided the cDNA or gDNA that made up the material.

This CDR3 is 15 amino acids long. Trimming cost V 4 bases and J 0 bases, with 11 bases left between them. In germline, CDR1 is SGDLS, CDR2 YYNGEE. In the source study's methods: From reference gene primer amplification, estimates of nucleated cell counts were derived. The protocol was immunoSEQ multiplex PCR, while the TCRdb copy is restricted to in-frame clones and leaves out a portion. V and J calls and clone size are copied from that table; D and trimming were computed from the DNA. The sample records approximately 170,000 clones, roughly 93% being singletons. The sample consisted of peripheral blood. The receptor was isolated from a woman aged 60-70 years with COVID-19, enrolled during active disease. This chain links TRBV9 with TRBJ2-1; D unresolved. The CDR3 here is CASSSDLSSYNEQFF. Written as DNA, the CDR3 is TGTGCCAGCAGCTCAGACTTGAGCTCCTACAATGAGCAGTTCTTC.